This T cell receptor beta chain was captured in a study of radiotherapy plus CTLA-4 blockade in lung cancer. CDR1 KGHSH and CDR2 LQKENI come from the germline V gene. The CDR3 loop spans 13 amino acids. Trimming stripped 3 bases from V and 2 bases from J, with 7 bases between. Here immunoSEQ multiplex PCR was the method, and the copy in TCRdb shows in-frame clones only, minus some. This table holds 90,000 to 100,000 clones, around 88% found once. This clone was picked up one time. This sample also contains other DNA sequences that code for the same CDR3. The chain combines TRBV18 with TRBJ2-5, with D uncertain. The clonotype comes from a human donor with non-small cell lung cancer that progressed on radiotherapy plus ipilimumab. The source was peripheral blood, collected from a patient treated with radiotherapy plus ipilimumab. CDR3 protein: CASSPGVQETQYF. CDR3 in DNA: TGTGCCAGCTCACCCGGCGTACAAGAGACCCAGTACTTC.